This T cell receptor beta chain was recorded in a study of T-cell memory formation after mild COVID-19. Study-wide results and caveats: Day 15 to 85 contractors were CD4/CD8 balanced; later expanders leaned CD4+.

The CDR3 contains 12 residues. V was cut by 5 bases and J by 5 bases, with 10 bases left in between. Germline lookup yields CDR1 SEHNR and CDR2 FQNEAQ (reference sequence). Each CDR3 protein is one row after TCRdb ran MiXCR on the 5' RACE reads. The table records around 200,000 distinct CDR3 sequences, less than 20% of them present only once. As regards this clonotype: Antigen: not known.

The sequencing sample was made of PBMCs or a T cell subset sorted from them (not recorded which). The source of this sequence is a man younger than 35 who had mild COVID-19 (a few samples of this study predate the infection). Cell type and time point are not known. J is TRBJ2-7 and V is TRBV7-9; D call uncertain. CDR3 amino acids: CASSRPDHEQYF. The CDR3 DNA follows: TGTGCCAGCAGCCGTCCTGACCACGAGCAGTACTTC. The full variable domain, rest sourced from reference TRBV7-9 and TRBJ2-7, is DTGVSQNPRHKITKRGQNVTFRCDPISEHNRLYWYRQTLGQGPEFLTYFQNEAQLEKSRLLSDRFSAERPKGSFSTLEIQRTEQGDSAMYLCASSRPDHEQYFGPGTRLTVT.